Sequencing of this T cell receptor beta chain was carried out in a study of cytomegalovirus exposure and HLA in healthy donors. V was clipped by 4 bases and J by 1 base; unmatched bases: 0. The germline V gene encodes CDR1 LNHDA and CDR2 SQIVND (reference sequence). The CDR3 spans 13 residues. The primer mix had 60 Vbeta and 13 Jbeta primers. Sequenced by immunoSEQ multiplex PCR; TCRdb stores in-frame clones only, minus some. The sample shows 160,000 or so clones, 65% to 85% of them seen only once. The receptor comes from a man aged 50 to 60 in good health and CMV-seropositive. The sequenced material came from PBMCs. The chain employs TRBV19 and TRBJ1-1, with 7 bases that match TRBD1. As DNA, the CDR3 is TGTGCCAGTAGTAGGACAGGGAACACTGAAGCTTTCTTT. It encodes CASSRTGNTEAFF.